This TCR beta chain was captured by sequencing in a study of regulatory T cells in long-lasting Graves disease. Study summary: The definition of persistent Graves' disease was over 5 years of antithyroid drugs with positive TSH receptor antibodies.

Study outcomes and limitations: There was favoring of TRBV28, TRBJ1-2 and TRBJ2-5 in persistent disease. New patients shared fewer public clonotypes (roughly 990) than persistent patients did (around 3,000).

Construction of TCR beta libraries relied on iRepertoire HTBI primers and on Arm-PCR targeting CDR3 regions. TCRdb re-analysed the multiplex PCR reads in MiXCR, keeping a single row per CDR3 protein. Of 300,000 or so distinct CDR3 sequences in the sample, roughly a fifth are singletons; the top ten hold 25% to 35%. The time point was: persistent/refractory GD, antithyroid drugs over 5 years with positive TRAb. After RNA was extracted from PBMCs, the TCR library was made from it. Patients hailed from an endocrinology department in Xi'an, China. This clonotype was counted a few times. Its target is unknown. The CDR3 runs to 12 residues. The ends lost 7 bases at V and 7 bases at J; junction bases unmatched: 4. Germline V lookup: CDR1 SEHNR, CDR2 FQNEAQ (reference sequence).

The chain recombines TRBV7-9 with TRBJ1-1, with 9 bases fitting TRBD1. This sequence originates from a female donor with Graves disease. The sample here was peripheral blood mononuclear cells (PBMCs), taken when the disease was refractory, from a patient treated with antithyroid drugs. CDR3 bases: TGTGCCAGCACCCGGACAGGGGATGAAGCTTTCTTT. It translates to CASTRTGDEAFF.